This T cell receptor beta chain was observed in a study of blood T cell repertoires in COVID-19. Study details: COVID-19 samples from acute and convalescent phases originated in the United States, Italy and Spain. PBMCs, B-cell-depleted T cells, or T cells provided the cDNA or gDNA that made up the material.

TCRdb's table, derived via immunoSEQ multiplex PCR, lists solely in-frame clones and lacks some. This table has under 300,000 clones, over 85% appearing once. The CDR3 loop spans 14 amino acids. Looked up from germline, CDR1 is SGHNT and CDR2 is YYREEE (reference sequence). V lost 4 bases, J lost 2 bases, and 12 bases lay in between. Participants had their cohort set by participant-reported clinical history. Recovered Cohort 3 donors showed two negative PCRs, clearance, or symptom resolution. The receptor was isolated from an older woman who had recovered from COVID-19. V usage is TRBV5-4 and J usage is TRBJ1-1; weak D call: TRBD1 (5 bases). The material sequenced was PBMCs or T cells enriched from blood (not recorded which). The CDR3 sequence: CASSLTTDNTEAFF. The CDR3 region has the DNA TGTGCCAGCAGCCTTACGACAGATAACACTGAAGCTTTCTTT.